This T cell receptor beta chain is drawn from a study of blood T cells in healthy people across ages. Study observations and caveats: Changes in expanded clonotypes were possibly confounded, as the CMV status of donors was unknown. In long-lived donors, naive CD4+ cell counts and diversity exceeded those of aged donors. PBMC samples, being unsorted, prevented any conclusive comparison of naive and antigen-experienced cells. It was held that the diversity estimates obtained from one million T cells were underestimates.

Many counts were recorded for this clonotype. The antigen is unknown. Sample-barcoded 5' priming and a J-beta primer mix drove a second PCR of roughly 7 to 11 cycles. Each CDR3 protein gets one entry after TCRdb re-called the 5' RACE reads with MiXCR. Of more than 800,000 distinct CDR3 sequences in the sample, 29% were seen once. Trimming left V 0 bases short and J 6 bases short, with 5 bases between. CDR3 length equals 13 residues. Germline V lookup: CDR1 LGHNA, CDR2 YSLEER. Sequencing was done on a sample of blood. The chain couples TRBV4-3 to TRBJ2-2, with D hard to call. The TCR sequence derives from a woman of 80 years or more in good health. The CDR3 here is CASSQESAGELFF. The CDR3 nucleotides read TGCGCCAGCAGCCAAGAGTCGGCCGGGGAGCTGTTTTTT.